These 23 T cell receptor beta chains originate from one sample sequenced in a study of cytomegalovirus exposure and HLA in healthy donors. The primer mix had 60 Vbeta and 13 Jbeta primers. Measured with immunoSEQ multiplex PCR; TCRdb has only the in-frame clones, and not every one. Found here are 130,000 or so clones, around 66% of them singletons; the top ten hold about 1.6%. Specimen: PBMCs. All receptors come from a young man in good health and CMV-seronegative.

CDR3 nucleotides: TGTGCCAGCAGCTTGGCCGGGGGTGCACTAAACACTGAAGCTTTCTTT. Amino acid sequence: CASSLAGGALNTEAFF. The J gene is TRBJ1-1, the V gene TRBV5-5; D perhaps matches TRBD1 (5 bases). V lost 0 bases, J lost 2 bases, and 14 bases lay in between. The CDR3 has 16 amino acids. Per the germline V gene, CDR1 is SGHKS and CDR2 is YYEKEE (reference sequence).

The chain couples TRBV7-7 to TRBJ2-1; 8 bases line up with TRBD1. The CDR3 is made up of 17 amino acids. The junction had 14 bases not matched to a gene; V was cut back by 1 base and J by 9 bases. Germline V gene sequence: CDR1 SSHAT, CDR2 FNYEAQ (reference sequence). The CDR3: CASSLEGAGGRVGEQFF. The CDR3 DNA follows: TGTGCCAGCAGCTTAGAGGGGGCAGGGGGCCGAGTCGGTGAGCAGTTCTTC.

The chain combines TRBV7-8 with TRBJ2-5; 8 nucleotides line up with TRBD2. The CDR3 covers 21 residues. Germline V CDR1 and CDR2: SGHVS, FQNEAQ. The V segment lost 1 base and the J segment 6 bases; nucleotides outside the gene matches: 25. The CDR3 DNA reads TGTGCCAGCAGCTTAGGATTCTTGCCAGTCCCCGGGGGGGCGACCCCGAAGACCCAGTACTTC. This sequence encodes CASSLGFLPVPGGATPKTQYF.

This chain uses TRBV19 with TRBJ1-1, with 8 bases lining up with TRBD1. Per the germline V gene, CDR1 is LNHDA and CDR2 is SQIVND (reference sequence). J gave up 11 bases and V 3 bases, and 8 bases lay outside the gene matches. The CDR3 is made up of 13 amino acids. The CDR3 reads CASSIFPGGEAFF. The CDR3 region has the DNA TGTGCCAGTAGTATTTTCCCAGGGGGCGAGGCTTTCTTT.

J is TRBJ2-1 and V is TRBV11-3, with D unclear. V was trimmed by 5 bases and J by 0 bases, leaving 11 bases between them. The germline V gene has CDR1 SGHNT and CDR2 YENEEA. This CDR3 is 15 amino acids long. CDR3 bases: TGTGCCAGCAGCCGGGTGGGTGACTCCTACAATGAGCAGTTCTTC. Protein product: CASSRVGDSYNEQFF.

This clone turned up a few times. The chain links TRBV15 to TRBJ2-7, with D unresolved. Trimming left V 8 bases short and J 2 bases short, with 16 bases between. CDR1 LNHNV and CDR2 YYDKDF come from the germline V gene (reference sequence). The CDR3 length is 14 residues. CDR3 residues: CATSSQAQTYEQYF. CDR3 nucleotides: TGTGCCACCTCATCGCAAGCGCAGACCTACGAGCAGTACTTC.

This clone has a handful of counts. The CDR3 region has the DNA TGTGCCAGCAGTTCCGGGACTAGCGGGAGCCACGAGCAGTACTTC. Translation gives CASSSGTSGSHEQYF. J is TRBJ2-7 and V is TRBV27, with 14 nucleotides matching TRBD2. V dropped 4 bases and J dropped 5; count of bases not matched to a gene: 4. Germline CDR1 and CDR2: MNHEY and SMNVEV (reference sequence). The CDR3 runs to 15 residues.

This clone has only a few counts. Written as DNA, the CDR3 is TGTGCCATCAGTGAGTACGGGGGAGAGAACTACGAGCAGTACTTC. Its translation is CAISEYGGENYEQYF. This chain connects TRBV10-3 to TRBJ2-7; D is perhaps TRBD2 (6 bases). Germline V lookup: CDR1 ENHRY, CDR2 SYGVKD. V was trimmed by 1 base and J by 3 bases, leaving 13 bases between them. The length of the CDR3 is 15 residues.

Concerning this clone: The sample contains more than one DNA sequence encoding this CDR3. This sequence joins TRBV7-9 and TRBJ2-1; 15 bases agree with TRBD2. In germline, CDR1 is SEHNR, CDR2 FQNEAQ (reference sequence). The CDR3 spans 17 residues. With V trimmed by 7 bases and J by 3 bases, 7 bases remained unmatched. CDR3 DNA sequence: TGTGCCAGCATCGGACTAGCGGGAGGGAGGCTCTACAATGAGCAGTTCTTC. Translation: CASIGLAGGRLYNEQFF.

This CDR3 reads CASTRSWGQGANTEAFF. CDR3 DNA: TGTGCCAGCACCCGTAGTTGGGGACAGGGGGCGAACACTGAAGCTTTCTTT. This chain joins TRBV27 and TRBJ1-1; 12 bases agree with TRBD1. The CDR3 length is 17 residues. Trimming took 7 bases from V and 1 from J; bases not matched to a gene: 10. The germline V gene encodes CDR1 MNHEY and CDR2 SMNVEV (reference sequence).

Details on this clone: This CDR3 is missing its conserved last phenylalanine or tryptophan, likely due to a read error. The DNA is left out, because the CDR3 cannot be placed on it with certainty; the CDR3 is given as TCRdb lists it. V and J are TRBV6-1 and TRBJ2-7; no DNA check was done on the table's D call, TRBD2. The CDR3 length equals 14 residues, ends included. From germline, CDR1 is MNHNS and CDR2 SASEGT. The CDR3 sequence: CASSEALRWRGLIA.

The chain carries TRBV6-6 and TRBJ2-1; the D is unclear. Trimming removed 1 base from V and 9 bases from J, with 10 bases in between. Per germline, CDR1 MNHNY and CDR2 SVGAGI (reference sequence). The CDR3 is made up of 13 amino acids. The CDR3 loop reads CASSYFVGGEQFF. The CDR3 DNA reads as TGTGCCAGCAGTTACTTTGTCGGCGGTGAGCAGTTCTTC.

The genes are TRBV19 and TRBJ1-4; a weak D match, TRBD1 (5 bases). Germline values: CDR1 LNHDA, CDR2 SQIVND (reference sequence). V lost 6 bases, J lost 7 bases, and 6 bases lay in between. The CDR3 has 11 amino acids. CDR3 nucleotide sequence: TGTGCCAGTAGAGGGGCTGAAAAACTGTTTTTT. It is translated as CASRGAEKLFF.

The chain couples TRBV4-2 to TRBJ1-4; D may be TRBD1 (5 bases). The germline V gene encodes CDR1 LGHNA and CDR2 YNFKEQ. Trimming took off 0 bases at V and 6 bases at J, with 8 bases between the two ends. The CDR3 consists of 14 residues. The DNA of the CDR3 is TGTGCCAGCAGCCAAGATGAGACAGATGAAAAACTGTTTTTT. It yields the protein CASSQDETDEKLFF.

The rearrangement uses TRBV4-1 and TRBJ1-5; possible D gene TRBD1, 6 bases. The CDR3 extends over 15 amino acids. Trimming left V 1 base short and J 5 bases short, with 12 bases between. Germline loops: CDR1 MGHRA, CDR2 YSYEKL. The CDR3 bases are TGCGCCAGCAGCCAAGTTCAGGGGACCCATCAGCCCCAGCATTTT. Protein product: CASSQVQGTHQPQHF.

The CDR3 loop is CASSSSQGFRYEQYF. The CDR3 coding sequence is TGTGCCAGCAGCTCCTCACAGGGGTTCCGCTACGAGCAGTACTTC. The genes are TRBV7-9 and TRBJ2-7, with TRBD1 matching over 7 bases. Looked up from germline, CDR1 is SEHNR and CDR2 is FQNEAQ (reference sequence). V was pared by 4 bases and J by 3 bases, with 9 bases of the junction left unmatched. The CDR3 sequence is 15 residues long.

The rearrangement joins TRBV19 to TRBJ2-1, with D possibly being TRBD2 (6 bases). The CDR3 consists of 12 residues. The germline V gene has CDR1 LNHDA and CDR2 SQIVND (reference sequence). V was trimmed by 10 bases and J by 11 bases, leaving 18 bases between them. CDR3 residues: CATLPRAGKQFF. In nucleotides, the CDR3 is TGTGCCACCCTACCTCGAGCGGGCAAGCAGTTCTTC.

The V and J genes are TRBV6-5 and TRBJ2-7, with 8 positions matching TRBD2. The CDR3 has 13 amino acids. With V trimmed by 6 bases and J by 2 bases, 3 bases remained unmatched. The germline V gene has CDR1 MNHEY and CDR2 SVGAGI. The CDR3 nucleotides read TGTGCCAGCAGGCGGGGGGTGACCTACGAGCAGTACTTC. This translates into CASRRGVTYEQYF.

For the CDR3, the DNA is TGCGCCAGCCCCCGGGGGGGGGTTGGTGAAAAACTGTTTTTT. Translating gives CASPRGGVGEKLFF. The chain recombines TRBV5-1 with TRBJ1-4; a weak D match, TRBD1 (5 bases). The germline CDR1 and CDR2 sequences are SGHRS and YFSETQ. V lost 7 bases to trimming and J lost 7 bases, with 17 bases between them. The CDR3 length is 14 residues.

The CDR3 spells CASRRQGERNTIYF. CDR3 DNA sequence: TGTGCCAGCAGGCGACAGGGCGAGAGAAACACCATATATTTT. V usage is TRBV27 and J usage is TRBJ1-3, with 7 bases identical to TRBD1. The CDR3 totals 14 residues. The V gene's germline CDR1 is MNHEY and CDR2 SMNVEV (reference sequence). V dropped 6 bases and J dropped 5; count of bases not matched to a gene: 7.

This clone was seen a few times. The chain uses TRBV5-6 and TRBJ1-1; D is unclear. The CDR3 contains 16 residues. Germline V gives CDR1 SGHDT, CDR2 YYEEEE. V lost 3 bases and J 0 bases, leaving 15 bases between the germline ends. The chain's CDR3 is CASSSRAGTMNTEAFF. The CDR3 coding sequence is TGTGCCAGCAGCTCTCGAGCCGGTACCATGAACACTGAAGCTTTCTTT. Based on the CDR3 plus reference TRBV5-6 and TRBJ1-1, the full variable domain is DAGVTQSPTHLIKTRGQQVTLRCSPKSGHDTVSWYQQALGQGPQFIFQYYEEEERQRGNFPDRFSGHQFPNYSSELNVNALLLGDSALYLCASSSRAGTMNTEAFFGQGTRLTVV.

This chain connects TRBV5-6 to TRBJ2-5, with no clear D. Trimming took off 5 bases at V and 3 bases at J, with 11 bases between the two ends. The CDR3 extends over 13 amino acids. Germline lookup yields CDR1 SGHDT and CDR2 YYEEEE. The chain's CDR3 is CASRTPSEETQYF. DNA of the CDR3: TGTGCCAGCAGAACCCCATCGGAAGAGACCCAGTACTTC. Complete variable domain (other parts from reference TRBV5-6 and TRBJ2-5): DAGVTQSPTHLIKTRGQQVTLRCSPKSGHDTVSWYQQALGQGPQFIFQYYEEEERQRGNFPDRFSGHQFPNYSSELNVNALLLGDSALYLCASRTPSEETQYFGPGTRLLVL.

A single count supports this clone. V gene TRBV10-3 combines with J gene TRBJ1-1; 7 bases line up with TRBD1. CDR3 length equals 15 residues. V lost 0 bases and J lost 1; bases outside the gene matches: 2. Looked up from germline, CDR1 is ENHRY and CDR2 is SYGVKD. DNA for the CDR3: TGTGCCATCAGTGAGTCGCAGGGGGGGAACACTGAAGCTTTCTTT. Translated, it gives CAISESQGGNTEAFF.